This entry features one T cell receptor (beta chain) sequence. Libraries were prepared by immunoSEQ multiplex PCR; TCRdb keeps only in-frame clonotypes and omits some of them. The table has over 200,000 clones, around nine tenths seen once. V gave up 2 bases and J gave up 1 base, with 17 bases separating them. The germline CDR1 and CDR2 sequences are GTSNPN and SVGIG (reference sequence). The CDR3 is 17 amino acids. Participant-reported clinical history was the basis for cohort assignment. Donors of Cohort 3 who recovered were those that had two negative PCRs, clearance, or symptom resolution. The data belong to a study of blood T cell repertoires in COVID-19.

The sequenced sample was PBMCs or T cells enriched from blood (not recorded which). The genes are TRBV30 and TRBJ2-2; D perhaps matches TRBD1 (5 bases). The sequence was obtained from a man aged 25-45 years who had recovered from COVID-19. The CDR3 protein is CAWSPLGAGRNTGELFF. The DNA for the CDR3 is TGTGCCTGGAGTCCTTTAGGGGCCGGGCGGAACACCGGGGAGCTGTTTTTT.